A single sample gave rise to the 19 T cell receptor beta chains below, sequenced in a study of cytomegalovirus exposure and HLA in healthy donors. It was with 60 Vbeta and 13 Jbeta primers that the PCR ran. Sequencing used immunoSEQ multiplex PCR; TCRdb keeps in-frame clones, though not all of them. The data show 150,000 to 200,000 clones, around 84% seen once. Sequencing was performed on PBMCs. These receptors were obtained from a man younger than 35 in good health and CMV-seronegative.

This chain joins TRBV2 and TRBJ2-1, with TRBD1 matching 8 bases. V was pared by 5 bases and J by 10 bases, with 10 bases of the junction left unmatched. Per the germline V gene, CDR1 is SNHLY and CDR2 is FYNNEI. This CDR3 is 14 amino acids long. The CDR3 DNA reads TGTGCCAGCAGTTACAATCCACAGGGGGGCGAGCAGTTCTTC. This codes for CASSYNPQGGEQFF.

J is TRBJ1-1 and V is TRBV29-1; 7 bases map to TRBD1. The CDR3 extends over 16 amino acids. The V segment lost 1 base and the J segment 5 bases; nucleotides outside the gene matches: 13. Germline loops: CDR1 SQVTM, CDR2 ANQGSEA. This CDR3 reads CSVEGQGGLVRTEAFF. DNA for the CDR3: TGCAGCGTTGAAGGACAGGGAGGCCTGGTTAGGACTGAAGCTTTCTTT.

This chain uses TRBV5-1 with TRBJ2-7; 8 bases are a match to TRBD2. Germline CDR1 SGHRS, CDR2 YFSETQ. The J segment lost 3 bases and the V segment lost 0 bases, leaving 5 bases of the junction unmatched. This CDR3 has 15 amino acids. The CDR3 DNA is TGCGCCAGCAGCTTGGCGGGGGGGCGCCTCTACGAGCAGTACTTC. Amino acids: CASSLAGGRLYEQYF.

Here the CDR3 DNA reads TGCGCCAGCAATGTCTCTCCAGACTCGAACACCGGGGAGCTGTTTTTT. It encodes CASNVSPDSNTGELFF. The chain uses TRBV5-1 and TRBJ2-2; D gene unclear. The V gene's germline CDR1 is SGHRS and CDR2 YFSETQ. The CDR3 runs 16 residues. V dropped 6 bases and J dropped 0 bases, with 15 bases sitting between them.

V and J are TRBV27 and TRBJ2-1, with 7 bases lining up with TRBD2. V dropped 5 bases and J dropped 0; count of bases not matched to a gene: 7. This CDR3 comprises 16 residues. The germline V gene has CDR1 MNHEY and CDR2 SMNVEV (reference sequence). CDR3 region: CASSPSGGGSYNEQFF. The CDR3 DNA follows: TGTGCCAGCAGTCCTTCTGGGGGGGGCTCCTACAATGAGCAGTTCTTC.

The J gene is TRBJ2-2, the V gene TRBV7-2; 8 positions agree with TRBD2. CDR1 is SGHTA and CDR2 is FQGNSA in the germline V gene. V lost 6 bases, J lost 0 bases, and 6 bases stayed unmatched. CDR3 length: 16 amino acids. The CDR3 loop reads CASRQPGLANTGELFF. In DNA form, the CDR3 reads TGTGCCAGCAGACAACCGGGACTAGCGAACACCGGGGAGCTGTTTTTT.

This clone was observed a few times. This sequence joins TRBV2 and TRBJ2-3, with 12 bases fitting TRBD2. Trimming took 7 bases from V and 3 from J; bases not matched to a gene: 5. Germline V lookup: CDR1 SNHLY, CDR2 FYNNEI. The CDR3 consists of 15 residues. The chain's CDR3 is CASNPTSGGTDTQYF. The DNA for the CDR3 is TGTGCCAGCAACCCCACTAGCGGGGGGACAGATACGCAGTATTTT. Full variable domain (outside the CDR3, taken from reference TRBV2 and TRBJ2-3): EPEVTQTPSHQVTQMGQEVILRCVPISNHLYFYWYRQILGQKVEFLVSFYNNEISEKSEIFDDQFSVERPDGSNFTLKIRSTKLEDSAMYFCASNPTSGGTDTQYFGPGTRLTVL.

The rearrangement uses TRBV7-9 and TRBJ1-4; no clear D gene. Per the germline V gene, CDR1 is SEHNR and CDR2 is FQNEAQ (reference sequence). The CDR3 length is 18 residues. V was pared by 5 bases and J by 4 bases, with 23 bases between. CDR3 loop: CASSPRERETDVNEKLFF. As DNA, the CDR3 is TGTGCCAGCAGCCCACGGGAGAGAGAAACCGACGTTAATGAAAAACTGTTTTTT.

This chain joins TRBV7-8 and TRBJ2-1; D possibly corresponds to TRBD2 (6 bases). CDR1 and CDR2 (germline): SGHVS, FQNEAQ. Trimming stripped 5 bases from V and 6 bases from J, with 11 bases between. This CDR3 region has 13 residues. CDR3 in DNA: TGTGCCAGCAGCGTCGGGACTCTCAATGAGCAGTTCTTC. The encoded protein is CASSVGTLNEQFF.

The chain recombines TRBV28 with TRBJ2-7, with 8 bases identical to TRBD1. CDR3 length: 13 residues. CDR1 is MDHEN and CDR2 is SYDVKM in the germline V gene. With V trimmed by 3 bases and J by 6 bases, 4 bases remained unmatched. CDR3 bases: TGTGCCAGCAGTTTCCGTGACAGGGGCGAGCAGTACTTC. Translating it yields CASSFRDRGEQYF. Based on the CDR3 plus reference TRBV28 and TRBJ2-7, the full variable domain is DVKVTQSSRYLVKRTGEKVFLECVQDMDHENMFWYRQDPGLGLRLIYFSYDVKMKEKGDIPEGYSVSREKKERFSLILESASTNQTSMYLCASSFRDRGEQYFGPGTRLTVT.

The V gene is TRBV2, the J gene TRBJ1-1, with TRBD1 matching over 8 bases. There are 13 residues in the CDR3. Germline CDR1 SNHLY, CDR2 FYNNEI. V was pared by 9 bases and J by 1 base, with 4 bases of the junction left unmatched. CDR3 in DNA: TGTGCCAGAAGGACAGGGACGAACACTGAAGCTTTCTTT. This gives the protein CARRTGTNTEAFF.

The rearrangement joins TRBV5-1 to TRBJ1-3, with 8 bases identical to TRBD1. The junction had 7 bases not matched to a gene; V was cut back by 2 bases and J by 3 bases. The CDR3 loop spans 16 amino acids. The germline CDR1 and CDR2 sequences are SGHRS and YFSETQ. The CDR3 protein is CASSFNPGGIGNTIYF. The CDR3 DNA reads TGCGCCAGCAGCTTCAACCCAGGGGGCATTGGAAACACCATATATTTT.

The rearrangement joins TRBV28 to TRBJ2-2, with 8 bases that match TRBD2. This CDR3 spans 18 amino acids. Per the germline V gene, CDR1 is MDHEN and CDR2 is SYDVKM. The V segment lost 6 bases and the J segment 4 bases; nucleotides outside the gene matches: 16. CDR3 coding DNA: TGTGCCAGCAGAAATCCCAGCGGGAGAGCACAAAGCACCGGGGAGCTGTTTTTT. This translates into CASRNPSGRAQSTGELFF.

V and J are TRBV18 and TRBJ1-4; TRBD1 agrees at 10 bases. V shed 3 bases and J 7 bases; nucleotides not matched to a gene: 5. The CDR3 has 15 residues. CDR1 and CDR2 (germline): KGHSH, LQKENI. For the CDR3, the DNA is TGTGCCAGCTCACCCGACAGGGGGCTTGGTGAAAAACTGTTTTTT. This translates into CASSPDRGLGEKLFF.

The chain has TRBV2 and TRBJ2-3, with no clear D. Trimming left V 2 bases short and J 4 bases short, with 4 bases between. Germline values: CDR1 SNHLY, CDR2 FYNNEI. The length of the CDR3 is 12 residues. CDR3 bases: TGTGCCAGCAGTGAACTCCCAGATACGCAGTATTTT. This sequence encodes CASSELPDTQYF.

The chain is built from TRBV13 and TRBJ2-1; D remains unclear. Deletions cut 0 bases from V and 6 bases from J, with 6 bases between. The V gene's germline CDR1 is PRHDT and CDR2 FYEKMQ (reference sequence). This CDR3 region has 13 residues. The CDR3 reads CASSLGQRNEQFF. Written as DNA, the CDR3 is TGTGCCAGCAGCTTAGGCCAGCGCAATGAGCAGTTCTTC.

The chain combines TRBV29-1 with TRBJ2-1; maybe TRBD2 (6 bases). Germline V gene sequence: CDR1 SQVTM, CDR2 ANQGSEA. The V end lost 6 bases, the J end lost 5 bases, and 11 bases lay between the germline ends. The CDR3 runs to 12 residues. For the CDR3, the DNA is TGCAGCGTCCAGCCGGGGGACAATGAGCAGTTCTTC. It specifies CSVQPGDNEQFF.

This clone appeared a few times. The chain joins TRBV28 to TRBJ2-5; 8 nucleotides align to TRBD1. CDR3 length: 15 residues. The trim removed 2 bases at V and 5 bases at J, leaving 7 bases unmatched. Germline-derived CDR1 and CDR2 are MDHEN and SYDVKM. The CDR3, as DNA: TGTGCCAGCAGTTTAAGACAGGGGCAACGGGAGACCCAGTACTTC. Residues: CASSLRQGQRETQYF.

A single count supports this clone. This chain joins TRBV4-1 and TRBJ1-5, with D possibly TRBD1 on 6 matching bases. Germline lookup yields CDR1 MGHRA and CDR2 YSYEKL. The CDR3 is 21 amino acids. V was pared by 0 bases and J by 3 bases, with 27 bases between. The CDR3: CASSQDMPLGAGESLNQPQHF. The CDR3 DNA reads TGCGCCAGCAGCCAAGATATGCCACTGGGCGCAGGGGAATCCCTCAATCAGCCCCAGCATTTT.